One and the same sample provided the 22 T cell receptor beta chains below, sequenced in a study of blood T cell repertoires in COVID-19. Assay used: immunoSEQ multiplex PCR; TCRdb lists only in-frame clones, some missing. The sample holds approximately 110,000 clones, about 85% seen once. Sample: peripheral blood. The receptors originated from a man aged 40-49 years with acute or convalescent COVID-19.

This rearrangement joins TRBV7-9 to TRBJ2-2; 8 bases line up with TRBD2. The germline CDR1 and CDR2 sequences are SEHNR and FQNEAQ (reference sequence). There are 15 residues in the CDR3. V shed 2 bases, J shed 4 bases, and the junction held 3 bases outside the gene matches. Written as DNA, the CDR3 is TGTGCCAGCAGCTTATGGCTAGCGGGCACCGGGGAGCTGTTTTTT. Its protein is CASSLWLAGTGELFF.

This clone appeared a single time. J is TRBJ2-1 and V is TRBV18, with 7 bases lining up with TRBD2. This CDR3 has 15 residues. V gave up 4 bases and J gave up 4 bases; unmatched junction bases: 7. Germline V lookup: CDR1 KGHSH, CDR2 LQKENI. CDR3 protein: CASSLSAGSYNEQFF. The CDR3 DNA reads TGTGCCAGCTCACTCTCAGCGGGGAGTTACAATGAGCAGTTCTTC.

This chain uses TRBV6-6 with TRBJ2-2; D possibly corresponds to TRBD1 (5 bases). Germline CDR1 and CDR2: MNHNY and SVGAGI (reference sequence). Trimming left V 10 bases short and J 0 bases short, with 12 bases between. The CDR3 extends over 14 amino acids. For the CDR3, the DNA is TGTGCCACCAAGGGGCCAGCGAACACCGGGGAGCTGTTTTTT. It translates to CATKGPANTGELFF.

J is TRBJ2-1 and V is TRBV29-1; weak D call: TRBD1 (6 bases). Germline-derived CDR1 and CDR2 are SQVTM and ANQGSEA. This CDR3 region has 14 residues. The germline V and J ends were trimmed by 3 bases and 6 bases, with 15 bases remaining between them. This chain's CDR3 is CSVEFRGVRNEQFF. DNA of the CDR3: TGCAGCGTTGAGTTCAGGGGCGTGCGCAATGAGCAGTTCTTC.

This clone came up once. The CDR3 coding sequence is TGTGCCAGTAGTGGGCTCTATACAGGGGGTAATGAGCAGTTCTTC. Residues: CASSGLYTGGNEQFF. The chain joins TRBV19 to TRBJ2-1; 8 positions agree with TRBD1. J gave up 7 bases and V 5 bases, and 10 bases lay outside the gene matches. The CDR3 has 15 amino acids. Per germline, CDR1 LNHDA and CDR2 SQIVND (reference sequence).

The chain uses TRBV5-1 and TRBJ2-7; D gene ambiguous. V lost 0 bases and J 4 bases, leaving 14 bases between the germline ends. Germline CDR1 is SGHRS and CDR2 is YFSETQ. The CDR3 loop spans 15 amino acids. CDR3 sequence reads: CASSLAPGEAYEQYF. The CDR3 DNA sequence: TGCGCCAGCAGCTTGGCCCCTGGAGAGGCGTACGAGCAGTACTTC. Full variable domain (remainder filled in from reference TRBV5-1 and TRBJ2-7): KAGVTQTPRYLIKTRGQQVTLSCSPISGHRSVSWYQQTPGQGLQFLFEYFSETQRNKGNFPGRFSGRQFSNSRSEMNVSTLELGDSALYLCASSLAPGEAYEQYFGPGTRLTVT.

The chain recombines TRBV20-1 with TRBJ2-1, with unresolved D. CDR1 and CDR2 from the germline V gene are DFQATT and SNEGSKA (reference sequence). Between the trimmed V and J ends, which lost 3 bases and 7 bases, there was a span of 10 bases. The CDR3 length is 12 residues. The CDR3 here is CSASSGLNEQFF. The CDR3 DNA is TGCAGTGCTAGTTCAGGTTTGAATGAGCAGTTCTTC.

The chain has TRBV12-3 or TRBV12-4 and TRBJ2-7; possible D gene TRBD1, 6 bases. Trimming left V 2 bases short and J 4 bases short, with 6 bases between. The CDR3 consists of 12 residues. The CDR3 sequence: CASSLQGYEQYF. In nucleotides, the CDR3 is TGTGCCAGCAGTTTACAGGGGTACGAGCAGTACTTC.

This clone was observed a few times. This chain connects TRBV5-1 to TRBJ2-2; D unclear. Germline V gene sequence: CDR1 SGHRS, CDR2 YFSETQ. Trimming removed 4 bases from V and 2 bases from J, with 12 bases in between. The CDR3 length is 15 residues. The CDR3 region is CASSPRAINTGELFF. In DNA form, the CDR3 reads TGCGCCAGCAGCCCTCGAGCAATAAACACCGGGGAGCTGTTTTTT.

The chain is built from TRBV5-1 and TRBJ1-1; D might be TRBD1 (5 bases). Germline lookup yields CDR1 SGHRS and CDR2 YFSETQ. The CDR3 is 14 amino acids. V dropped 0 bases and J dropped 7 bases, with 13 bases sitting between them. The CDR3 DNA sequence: TGCGCCAGCAGCTTGGCGGGCGGGAGGGGTGAAGCTTTCTTT. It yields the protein CASSLAGGRGEAFF.

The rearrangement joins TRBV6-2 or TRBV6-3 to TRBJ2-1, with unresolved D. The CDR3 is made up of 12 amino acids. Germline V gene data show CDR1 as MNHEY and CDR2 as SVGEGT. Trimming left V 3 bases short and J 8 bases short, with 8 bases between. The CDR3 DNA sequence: TGTGCCAGCAGTTATATAAGCTATGAGCAGTTCTTC. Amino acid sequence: CASSYISYEQFF.

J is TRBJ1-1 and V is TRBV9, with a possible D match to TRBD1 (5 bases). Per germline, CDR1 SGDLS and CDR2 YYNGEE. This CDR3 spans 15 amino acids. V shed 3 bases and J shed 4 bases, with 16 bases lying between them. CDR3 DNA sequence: TGTGCCAGCAGCGAATTGCGGCAGGGAGGCACTGAAGCTTTCTTT. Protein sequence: CASSELRQGGTEAFF.

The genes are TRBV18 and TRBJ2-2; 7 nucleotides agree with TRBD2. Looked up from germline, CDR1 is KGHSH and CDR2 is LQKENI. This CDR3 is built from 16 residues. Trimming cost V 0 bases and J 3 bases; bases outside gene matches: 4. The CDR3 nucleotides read TGTGCCAGCTCACCACCGTCAGGGAGGGACACCGGGGAGCTGTTTTTT. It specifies CASSPPSGRDTGELFF.

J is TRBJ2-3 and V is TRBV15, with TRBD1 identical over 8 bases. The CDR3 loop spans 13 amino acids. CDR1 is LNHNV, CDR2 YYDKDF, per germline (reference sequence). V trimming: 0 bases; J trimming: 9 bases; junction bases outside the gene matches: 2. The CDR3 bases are TGTGCCACCAGCAGAGATCGGGACAGGACGCAGTATTTT. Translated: CATSRDRDRTQYF.

The CDR3 is CASSRQGSDQETQYF. The CDR3 DNA is TGTGCCAGCAGTCGACAGGGATCGGACCAAGAGACCCAGTACTTC. V and J are TRBV2 and TRBJ2-5, with 7 positions matching TRBD1. The CDR3 totals 15 residues. Germline CDR1 SNHLY, CDR2 FYNNEI. V was clipped by 5 bases and J by 0 bases; unmatched bases: 6.

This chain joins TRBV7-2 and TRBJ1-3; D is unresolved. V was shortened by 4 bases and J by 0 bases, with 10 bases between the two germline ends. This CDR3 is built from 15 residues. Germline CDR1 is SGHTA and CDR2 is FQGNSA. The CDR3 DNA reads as TGTGCCAGCAGCTCCGCGGGCTTCTCTGGAAACACCATATATTTT. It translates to CASSSAGFSGNTIYF.

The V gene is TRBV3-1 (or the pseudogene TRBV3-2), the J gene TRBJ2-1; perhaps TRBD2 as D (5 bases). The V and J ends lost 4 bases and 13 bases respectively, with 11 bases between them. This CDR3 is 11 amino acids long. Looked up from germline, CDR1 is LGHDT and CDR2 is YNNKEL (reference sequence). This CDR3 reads CASSLLGIQFF. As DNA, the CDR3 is TGTGCCAGCAGCCTACTAGGGATTCAGTTCTTC.

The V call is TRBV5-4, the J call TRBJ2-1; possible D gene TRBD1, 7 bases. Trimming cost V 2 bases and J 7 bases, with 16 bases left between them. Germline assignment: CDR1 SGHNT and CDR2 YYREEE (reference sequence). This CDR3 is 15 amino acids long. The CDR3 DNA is TGTGCCAGCAGCTTCGAGGGGGCCCGGGGGAATGAGCAGTTCTTC. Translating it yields CASSFEGARGNEQFF.

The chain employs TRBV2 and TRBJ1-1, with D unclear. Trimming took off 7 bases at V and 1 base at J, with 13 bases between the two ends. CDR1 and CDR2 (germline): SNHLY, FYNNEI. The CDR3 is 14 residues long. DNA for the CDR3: TGTGCCAGCATAGAGGCAGCAGCGAACACTGAAGCTTTCTTT. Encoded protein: CASIEAAANTEAFF.

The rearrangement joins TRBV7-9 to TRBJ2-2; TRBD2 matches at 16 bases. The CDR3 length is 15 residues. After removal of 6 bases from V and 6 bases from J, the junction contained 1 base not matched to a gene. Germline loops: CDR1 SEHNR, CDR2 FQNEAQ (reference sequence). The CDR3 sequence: CASRGLAGGPGELFF. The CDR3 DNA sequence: TGTGCCAGCAGGGGACTAGCGGGGGGGCCCGGGGAGCTGTTTTTT.

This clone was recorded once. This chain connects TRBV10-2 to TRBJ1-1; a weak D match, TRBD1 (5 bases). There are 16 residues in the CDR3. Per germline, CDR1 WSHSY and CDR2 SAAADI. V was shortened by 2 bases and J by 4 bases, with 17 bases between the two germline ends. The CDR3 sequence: CASSEPRALGGTEAFF. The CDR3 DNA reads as TGCGCCAGCAGTGAGCCGAGAGCCTTGGGGGGCACTGAAGCTTTCTTT.

CDR3 sequence: CASSPLTKTGEKLFF. The CDR3 nucleotides are TGTGCCAGCAGCCCTCTAACCAAGACGGGTGAAAAACTGTTTTTT. The J gene is TRBJ1-4, the V gene TRBV5-8; no clear D gene. Germline CDR1 SGHTS, CDR2 YDEGEE. V shed 4 bases and J shed 7 bases, with 17 bases lying between them. CDR3 length equals 15 residues.